These 4 T cell receptor beta chains share one sample of origin, sequenced in a study of OX40 agonist ivuxolimab in advanced cancers. Profiled with immunoSEQ multiplex PCR; TCRdb holds only in-frame clones, not every one. Of around 60,000 clones listed, 70% to 90% were seen once; the top ten hold approximately 20%. Material: CD4+ or CD8+ T cells sorted from blood, obtained in a trial of the OX40 agonist ivuxolimab. These receptors all come from an adult with an advanced solid tumor such as melanoma, head and neck, liver or kidney cancer.

The gene calls are TRBV4-1 and TRBJ2-7; 7 nucleotides match TRBD2. CDR1 MGHRA and CDR2 YSYEKL come from the germline V gene. The CDR3 is made up of 14 amino acids. Losses at the gene ends were 5 bases for V and 3 bases for J; bases not matched to a gene: 7. CDR3 bases: TGCGCCAGCAGCTTGGGAGGGCCTGGCTACGAGCAGTACTTC. Translation gives CASSLGGPGYEQYF.

The CDR3 nucleotides read TGCGCCAGCAGCGACGGACTAGCGGGAGTTACAGATACGCAGTATTTT. Its translation: CASSDGLAGVTDTQYF. V and J are TRBV5-1 and TRBJ2-3; TRBD2 agrees at 13 bases. The CDR3 covers 16 residues. With 4 bases clipped from V and 3 bases from J, the junction kept 5 bases outside the gene matches. Germline CDR1 and CDR2: SGHRS and YFSETQ.

The rearrangement uses TRBV5-1 and TRBJ1-5; no clear D. Germline-derived CDR1 and CDR2 are SGHRS and YFSETQ. V shed 1 base and J shed 4 bases, with 12 bases lying between them. CDR3 length equals 15 residues. The CDR3 coding sequence is TGCGCCAGCAGCTTGTTGCGGCAGAGAAATCAGCCCCAGCATTTT. It specifies CASSLLRQRNQPQHF.

This clone was counted a single time. The V gene is TRBV4-3, the J gene TRBJ1-1, with D unresolved. Germline values: CDR1 LGHNA, CDR2 YSLEER. Trimming shortened V by 4 bases and J by 5 bases, and 14 bases separated the two germline ends. The CDR3 length is 14 residues. The CDR3 is CASSRTDAWTEAFF. The CDR3 coding sequence is TGCGCCAGCAGCCGTACCGACGCATGGACTGAAGCTTTCTTT.